The 26 T cell receptor beta chains presented below share a single source sample, sequenced in a study of molecular identifiers for immune sequencing clone quantification. TCRdb recomputed calls from the PCR reads with MiXCR, one row per CDR3 protein. The table has 490,000 or so distinct CDR3 sequences, roughly 26% seen once; the top ten hold 0.7% to 0.9%. The sample comprised naive CD8+ T cells from blood, with Jurkat cell RNA spiked in. Subset: FACS-sorted CD8+CD4-CCR7+CD45RA+ naive T cells. The receptors were gathered from a human donor in good health. Some libraries in this study had Jurkat cell RNA spiked in.

The chain recombines TRBV6-5 with TRBJ2-4; 8 bases agree with TRBD1. V shed 0 bases and J 4 bases; nucleotides not matched to a gene: 8. CDR1 MNHEY and CDR2 SVGAGI come from the germline V gene. The CDR3 spans 17 residues. The CDR3 reads CASSYSMSRGQKNIQYF. The CDR3 DNA sequence: TGTGCCAGCAGTTACTCGATGTCCAGGGGGCAGAAAAACATTCAGTACTTC.

The chain has TRBV27 and TRBJ1-5; a possible D gene is TRBD1 (5 bases). The germline gives CDR1 MNHEY, CDR2 SMNVEV (reference sequence). The CDR3 loop spans 16 amino acids. The ends were cut back, 5 bases at V and 7 bases at J, with 21 bases in the middle. The CDR3 region has the DNA TGTGCCAGCAGTCCGCGGGACCTCCGTAGGGTACAGCCCCAGCATTTT. It codes for CASSPRDLRRVQPQHF.

Turning to this clonotype: At one of its ends the junction is not consistent with the germline gene, which may arise from a read error. The rearrangement uses TRBV7-9 and TRBJ2-7, with 8 bases lining up with TRBD2. Germline CDR1 SEHNR, CDR2 FQNEAQ (reference sequence). The CDR3 length is 14 residues. CDR3 protein: CASSPSGFSYKQYF. Here the CDR3 DNA reads TGTGCCAGCAGCCCTAGCGGGTTCTCCTACAAGCAGTACTTC.

The chain couples TRBV25-1 to TRBJ2-1; TRBD2 aligns across 10 bases. The CDR3 totals 15 residues. Germline CDR1 MGHDK, CDR2 SYGVNS. J lost 2 bases, V lost 4 bases, and 2 bases had no gene match. The CDR3 coding sequence is TGTGCCAGCAGTGCAACTAGCGGGGCCTACAATGAGCAGTTCTTC. Protein sequence: CASSATSGAYNEQFF.

V usage is TRBV30 and J usage is TRBJ2-1; the match to TRBD2 covers 10 bases. Germline assignment: CDR1 GTSNPN and CDR2 SVGIG (reference sequence). There are 16 residues in the CDR3. With V trimmed by 2 bases and J by 2 bases, 6 bases remained unmatched. The CDR3, as DNA: TGTGCCTGGAGTCCCGGGACTAGCGTCACCTACAATGAGCAGTTCTTC. Its protein product is CAWSPGTSVTYNEQFF.

Worth noting for this clonotype: No conserved phenylalanine or tryptophan ends this CDR3, so it is likely a read error. This chain links TRBV27 with TRBJ2-5; D remains ambiguous. The length of the CDR3 is 12 residues. V was trimmed by 7 bases and J by 2 bases, leaving 8 bases between them. Germline values: CDR1 MNHEY, CDR2 SMNVEV (reference sequence). This CDR3 is CASIPVQETQYI. The CDR3, as DNA: TGTGCCAGCATTCCGGTTCAAGAGACCCAGTACATC.

There are a few counts of this clonotype. The rearrangement uses TRBV20-1 and TRBJ2-7, with D uncertain. The CDR3 has 14 amino acids. Trimming removed 0 bases from V and 0 bases from J, with 9 bases in between. Germline CDR1 is DFQATT and CDR2 is SNEGSKA (reference sequence). The CDR3: CSARDWASSYEQYF. DNA for the CDR3: TGCAGTGCTAGAGATTGGGCCAGCTCCTACGAGCAGTACTTC.

In regard to this clonotype: Given the absence of the conserved phenylalanine or tryptophan at the CDR3 end, a read error is likely. V gene TRBV4-3 combines with J gene TRBJ2-3; 8 bases are a match to TRBD2. CDR3 length: 16 residues. V trimming: 0 bases; J trimming: 4 bases; junction bases outside the gene matches: 6. Germline V CDR1 and CDR2: LGHNA, YSLEER. In DNA form, the CDR3 reads TGCGCCAGCAGCCAAGATAGGGCGGGAGGAGCAGATACGCAGTATCTT. This gives the protein CASSQDRAGGADTQYL.

V gene TRBV12-5 combines with J gene TRBJ2-3; 9 bases align to TRBD2. Germline CDR1 and CDR2: LGHNT and FRNRAP. Unmatched junction bases numbered 4, after V lost 2 bases and J lost 4 bases. The CDR3 runs 15 residues. The CDR3 coding sequence is TGTGCTAGTGGTTTGCGCGGGGGGGTCCCAGATACGCAGTATTTT. Translated: CASGLRGGVPDTQYF.

This clonotype was recorded a few times. V usage is TRBV19 and J usage is TRBJ2-7; D ambiguous. The CDR3 consists of 14 residues. Germline V gives CDR1 LNHDA, CDR2 SQIVND (reference sequence). Trimming shortened V by 5 bases and J by 0 bases, and 11 bases separated the two germline ends. The CDR3, as DNA: TGTGCCAGTAGTTCCTTGTATCCCTCCTACGAGCAGTACTTC. Protein product: CASSSLYPSYEQYF.

Worth noting for this clonotype: A much larger clone lies a single base off, so this may be a read error. This chain uses TRBV6-2 or TRBV6-3 with TRBJ1-1; 7 bases align to TRBD1. The length of the CDR3 is 14 residues. Germline CDR1 reads MNHEY; CDR2 reads SVGEGT. The CDR3 loop reads CASSYGQGGTAAFF. CDR3 in DNA: TGTGCCAGCAGTTACGGGCAGGGGGGCACTGCAGCTTTCTTT.

This clonotype was observed a few times. The CDR3 here is CASSQFTTGGLVEQYF. CDR3 nucleotides: TGCGCCAGCAGCCAATTTACTACAGGGGGCTTAGTCGAGCAGTACTTC. The chain is built from TRBV4-1 and TRBJ2-7; TRBD1 matches at 9 bases. CDR1 is MGHRA, CDR2 YSYEKL, per germline. The CDR3 consists of 16 residues. The V gene end was trimmed by 2 bases and the J gene end by 6 bases; junction bases not matched to a gene: 11.

In the case of this clonotype: This may be a read error: a much more frequent sequence differs by one nucleotide. This chain joins TRBV5-3 and TRBJ2-3; TRBD1 matches 7 bases. TRBV5-3 carries the ORF label, with uncertain function. With V trimmed by 8 bases and J by 1 base, 22 bases remained unmatched. This CDR3 region has 19 residues. The CDR3 here is CASGQGGDIAELGTDTQYF. The CDR3 nucleotides read TGTGCCAGCGGCCAAGGGGGCGACATTGCCGAGCTAGGCACAGATACGCAGTATTTT.

The chain joins TRBV29-1 to TRBJ2-1; possibly TRBD1 or TRBD2 for D (6 bases each). Trimming removed 1 base at V and 5 bases at J, with 27 bases between. Germline CDR1 SQVTM, CDR2 ANQGSEA. The CDR3 is made up of 19 amino acids. The CDR3 protein is CSVEGGALPMRVNNNEQFF. The CDR3 nucleotides are TGCAGCGTTGAAGGGGGGGCACTACCAATGCGGGTAAACAACAATGAGCAGTTCTTC.

As regards this clonotype: Because the CDR3's place on the DNA is in doubt, the DNA is left out and the CDR3 is given as listed by TCRdb. The rearrangement uses TRBV30 and TRBJ1-4; the D call TRBD1 from the table was never checked on the DNA. Germline CDR1 is GTSNPN and CDR2 is SVGIG (reference sequence). The CDR3 contains 16 residues when both ends are counted. The CDR3 is CAWSVGIGTVNEKPFF.

The chain employs TRBV19 and TRBJ1-1, with D uncertain. Per germline, CDR1 LNHDA and CDR2 SQIVND (reference sequence). Deletions cut 6 bases from V and 2 bases from J, with 16 bases between. The CDR3 covers 15 residues. CDR3 region: CASRWVFRLNTEAFF. The CDR3 coding sequence is TGTGCCAGTAGGTGGGTTTTCCGATTAAACACTGAAGCTTTCTTT.

This clonotype turned up a few times. The J gene is TRBJ2-2, the V gene TRBV4-3; a possible D gene is TRBD2 (7 bases). The ends were cut back, 3 bases at V and 4 bases at J, with 18 bases in the middle. The CDR3 sequence is 17 residues long. In germline, CDR1 is LGHNA, CDR2 YSLEER. Here the CDR3 DNA reads TGCGCCAGCAGCCATCGAACAGGGAGGGGATCCACCGGGGAGCTGTTTTTT. It codes for CASSHRTGRGSTGELFF.

V usage is TRBV6-2 or TRBV6-3 and J usage is TRBJ2-1; a weak D match, TRBD2 (5 bases). Trimming took off 0 bases at V and 10 bases at J, with 16 bases between the two ends. This CDR3 comprises 15 residues. Germline V gives CDR1 MNHEY, CDR2 SVGEGT. CDR3 protein: CASSYSGLGEQEQFF. The CDR3 DNA reads TGTGCCAGCAGTTACTCTGGACTGGGAGAACAAGAGCAGTTCTTC.

A remark on this clonotype: Lacking the conserved final phenylalanine or tryptophan, this CDR3 likely reflects a read error. This chain joins TRBV5-8 and TRBJ2-1, with TRBD1 as a possible D gene (5 bases). V was cut by 4 bases and J by 0 bases, with 14 bases left in between. Germline V lookup: CDR1 SGHTS, CDR2 YDEGEE. This CDR3 has 16 amino acids. DNA of the CDR3: TGTGCCAGCAGCGGCTGGGCAGGGCGCTCCTACAATGAGCAGTTCGTC. Its translation: CASSGWAGRSYNEQFV.

Of note for this clonotype: A much larger clone is a single base away; this may be a read error. V usage is TRBV20-1 and J usage is TRBJ2-7; 11 nucleotides align to TRBD1. The CDR3 runs 14 residues. The germline gives CDR1 DFQATT, CDR2 SNEGSKA (reference sequence). CDR3 bases: TGCAGTGCTCTAGGACAGGGGGCCACCTACGAGCAGAACTTC. Amino acid sequence: CSALGQGATYEQNF.

This clonotype has only a few counts. The chain recombines TRBV27 with TRBJ1-5; a possible D gene is TRBD1 (5 bases). The CDR3 loop spans 14 amino acids. The germline V and J ends were trimmed by 4 bases and 1 base, with 8 bases remaining between them. Germline CDR1 and CDR2: MNHEY and SMNVEV (reference sequence). The chain's CDR3 is CASSYRGSNQPQHF. The CDR3 nucleotides are TGTGCCAGCAGTTACCGGGGGAGCAATCAGCCCCAGCATTTT.

A note on this clonotype: A much bigger clone sits one base away, suggesting this may be a read error. The chain has TRBV7-9 and TRBJ2-5; no clear D gene. Germline V lookup: CDR1 SEHNR, CDR2 FQNEAQ (reference sequence). This CDR3 is built from 14 residues. The CDR3 DNA sequence: TGTGCCAGCAGCCCCCCCATTTCAGGAGAGAACCAGTACTTC. Translating it yields CASSPPISGENQYF.

The V and J genes are TRBV7-9 and TRBJ2-2, with 10 nucleotides matching TRBD2. The CDR3 sequence is 13 residues long. The V gene's germline CDR1 is SEHNR and CDR2 FQNEAQ (reference sequence). CDR3 DNA sequence: TGTGCATCGGGACTAGCGATAACCGGGGAGCTGTTTTTT. Translated: CASGLAITGELFF.

As for this clonotype: This may come from a read error, since a much larger clone is one base off. The chain combines TRBV4-2 with TRBJ2-7; D remains unclear. This CDR3 is built from 15 residues. Looked up from germline, CDR1 is LGHNA and CDR2 is YNFKEQ. V was cut by 1 base and J by 2 bases, with 12 bases left in between. In DNA form, the CDR3 reads TGTGCCAGCAGCCAAGCACCCGGGCCCACCTACGAGCAGTACTTC. Its translation: CASSQAPGPTYEQYF.

Comments on this clonotype: A single base separates this from a much larger clone, so it may be a read error. The chain has TRBV6-2 or TRBV6-3 and TRBJ1-1; D call uncertain. The CDR3 spans 15 residues. V gave up 4 bases and J gave up 4 bases, with 16 bases separating them. Germline V lookup: CDR1 MNHEY, CDR2 SVGEGT. CDR3 amino acids: CASSCGPRAGTEAFF. Written as DNA, the CDR3 is TGTGCCAGCAGTTGCGGGCCAAGGGCTGGCACTGAAGCTTTCTTT.

In its sample, this clonotype was seen many times. CDR3 in amino acids: CASSPVLNTEAFF. The CDR3 coding sequence is TGTGCCAGCAGCCCCGTGTTGAACACTGAAGCTTTCTTT. This rearrangement joins TRBV6-2 or TRBV6-3 to TRBJ1-1; D is uncertain. The CDR3 totals 13 residues. Trimming shortened V by 6 bases and J by 0 bases, and 8 bases separated the two germline ends. CDR1 and CDR2 (germline): MNHEY, SVGEGT.